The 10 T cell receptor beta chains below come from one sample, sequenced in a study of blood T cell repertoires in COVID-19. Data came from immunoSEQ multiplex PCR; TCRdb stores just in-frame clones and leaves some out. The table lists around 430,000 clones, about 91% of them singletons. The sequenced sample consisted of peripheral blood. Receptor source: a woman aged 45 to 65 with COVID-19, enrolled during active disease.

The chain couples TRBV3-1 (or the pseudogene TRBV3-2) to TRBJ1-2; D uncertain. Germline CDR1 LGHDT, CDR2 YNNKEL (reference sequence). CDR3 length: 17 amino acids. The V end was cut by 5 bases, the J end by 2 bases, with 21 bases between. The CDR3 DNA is TGTGCCAGCAGCTATCAAACCGCCGGGGAGGTGAACTATGGCTACACCTTC. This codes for CASSYQTAGEVNYGYTF.

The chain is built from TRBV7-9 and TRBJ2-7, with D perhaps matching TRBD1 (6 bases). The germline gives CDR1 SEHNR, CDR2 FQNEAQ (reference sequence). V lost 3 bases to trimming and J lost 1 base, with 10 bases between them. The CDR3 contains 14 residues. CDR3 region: CASSFGGESYEQYF. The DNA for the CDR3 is TGTGCCAGCAGCTTTGGGGGCGAGTCCTACGAGCAGTACTTC.

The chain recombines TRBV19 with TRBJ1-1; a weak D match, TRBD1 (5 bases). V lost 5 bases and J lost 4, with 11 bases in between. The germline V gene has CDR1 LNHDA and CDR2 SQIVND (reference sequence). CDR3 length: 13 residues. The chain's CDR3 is CASSPGSFTEAFF. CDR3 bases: TGTGCCAGTAGTCCAGGGTCCTTCACTGAAGCTTTCTTT.

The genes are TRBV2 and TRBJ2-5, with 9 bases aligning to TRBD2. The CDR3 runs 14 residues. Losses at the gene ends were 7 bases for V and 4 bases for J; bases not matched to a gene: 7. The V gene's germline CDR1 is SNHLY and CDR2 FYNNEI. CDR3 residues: CASNRRGGPETQYF. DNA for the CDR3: TGTGCCAGCAACCGGCGGGGGGGCCCAGAGACCCAGTACTTC.

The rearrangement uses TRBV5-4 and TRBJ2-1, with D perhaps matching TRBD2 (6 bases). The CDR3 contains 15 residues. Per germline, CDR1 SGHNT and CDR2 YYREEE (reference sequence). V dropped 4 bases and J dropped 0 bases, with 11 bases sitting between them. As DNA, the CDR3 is TGTGCCAGCAGCCGTAGCGGAAGCTCCTACAATGAGCAGTTCTTC. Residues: CASSRSGSSYNEQFF.

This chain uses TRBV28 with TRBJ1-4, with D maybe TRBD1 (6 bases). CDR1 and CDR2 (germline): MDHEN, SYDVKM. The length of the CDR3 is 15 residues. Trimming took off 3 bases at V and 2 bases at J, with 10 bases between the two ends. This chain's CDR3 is CASSLGGGTNEKLFF. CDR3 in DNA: TGTGCCAGCAGTTTGGGAGGGGGGACTAATGAAAAACTGTTTTTT. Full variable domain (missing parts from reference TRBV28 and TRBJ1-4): DVKVTQSSRYLVKRTGEKVFLECVQDMDHENMFWYRQDPGLGLRLIYFSYDVKMKEKGDIPEGYSVSREKKERFSLILESASTNQTSMYLCASSLGGGTNEKLFFGSGTQLSVL.

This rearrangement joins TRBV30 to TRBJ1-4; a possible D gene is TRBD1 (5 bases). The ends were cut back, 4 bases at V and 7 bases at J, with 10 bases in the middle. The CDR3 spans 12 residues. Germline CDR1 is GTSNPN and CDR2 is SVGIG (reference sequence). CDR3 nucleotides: TGTGCCTGGATGGGGGGGGGTGAAAAACTGTTTTTT. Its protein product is CAWMGGGEKLFF.

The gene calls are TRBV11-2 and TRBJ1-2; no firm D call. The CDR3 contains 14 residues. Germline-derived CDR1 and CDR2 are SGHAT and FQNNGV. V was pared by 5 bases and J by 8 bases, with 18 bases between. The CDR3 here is CASSPMWEPAGYTF. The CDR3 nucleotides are TGTGCCAGCAGCCCCATGTGGGAGCCCGCCGGCTACACCTTC.

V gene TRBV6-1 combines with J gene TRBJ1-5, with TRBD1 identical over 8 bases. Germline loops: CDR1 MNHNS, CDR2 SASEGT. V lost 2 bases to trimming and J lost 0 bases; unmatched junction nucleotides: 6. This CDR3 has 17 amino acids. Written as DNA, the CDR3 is TGTGCCAGCAGTGAACTACAGGGGGTACATAGCAATCAGCCCCAGCATTTT. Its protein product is CASSELQGVHSNQPQHF.

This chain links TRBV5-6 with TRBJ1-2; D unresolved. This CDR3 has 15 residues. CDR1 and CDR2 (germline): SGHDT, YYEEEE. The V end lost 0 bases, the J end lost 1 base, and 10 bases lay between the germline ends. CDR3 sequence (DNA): TGTGCCAGCAGCTTGGCCGAAGCGATTAACTATGGCTACACCTTC. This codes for CASSLAEAINYGYTF.